This TCR beta chain was recovered during a study of blood T cell repertoires in COVID-19. Study context: Sources were T cells, B-cell-depleted T cells, or PBMCs; the material itself was cDNA or gDNA.

This CDR3 has 13 residues. V was pared by 10 bases and J by 5 bases, with 14 bases between. The germline CDR1 and CDR2 sequences are MDHEN and SYDVKM. Generated by immunoSEQ multiplex PCR, the TCRdb table keeps only in-frame clones and is missing some. The sample consists of approximately 260,000 clones, 82% of them appearing once. The rearrangement links TRBV28 to TRBJ1-4; a possible D gene is TRBD1 (5 bases). The TCR sequence derives from an elderly woman with active or convalescent COVID-19. Sequencing was done on a sample of peripheral blood. CDR3: CATTRQMNEKLFF. CDR3 in DNA: TGTGCCACCACCAGACAGATGAATGAAAAACTGTTTTTT.